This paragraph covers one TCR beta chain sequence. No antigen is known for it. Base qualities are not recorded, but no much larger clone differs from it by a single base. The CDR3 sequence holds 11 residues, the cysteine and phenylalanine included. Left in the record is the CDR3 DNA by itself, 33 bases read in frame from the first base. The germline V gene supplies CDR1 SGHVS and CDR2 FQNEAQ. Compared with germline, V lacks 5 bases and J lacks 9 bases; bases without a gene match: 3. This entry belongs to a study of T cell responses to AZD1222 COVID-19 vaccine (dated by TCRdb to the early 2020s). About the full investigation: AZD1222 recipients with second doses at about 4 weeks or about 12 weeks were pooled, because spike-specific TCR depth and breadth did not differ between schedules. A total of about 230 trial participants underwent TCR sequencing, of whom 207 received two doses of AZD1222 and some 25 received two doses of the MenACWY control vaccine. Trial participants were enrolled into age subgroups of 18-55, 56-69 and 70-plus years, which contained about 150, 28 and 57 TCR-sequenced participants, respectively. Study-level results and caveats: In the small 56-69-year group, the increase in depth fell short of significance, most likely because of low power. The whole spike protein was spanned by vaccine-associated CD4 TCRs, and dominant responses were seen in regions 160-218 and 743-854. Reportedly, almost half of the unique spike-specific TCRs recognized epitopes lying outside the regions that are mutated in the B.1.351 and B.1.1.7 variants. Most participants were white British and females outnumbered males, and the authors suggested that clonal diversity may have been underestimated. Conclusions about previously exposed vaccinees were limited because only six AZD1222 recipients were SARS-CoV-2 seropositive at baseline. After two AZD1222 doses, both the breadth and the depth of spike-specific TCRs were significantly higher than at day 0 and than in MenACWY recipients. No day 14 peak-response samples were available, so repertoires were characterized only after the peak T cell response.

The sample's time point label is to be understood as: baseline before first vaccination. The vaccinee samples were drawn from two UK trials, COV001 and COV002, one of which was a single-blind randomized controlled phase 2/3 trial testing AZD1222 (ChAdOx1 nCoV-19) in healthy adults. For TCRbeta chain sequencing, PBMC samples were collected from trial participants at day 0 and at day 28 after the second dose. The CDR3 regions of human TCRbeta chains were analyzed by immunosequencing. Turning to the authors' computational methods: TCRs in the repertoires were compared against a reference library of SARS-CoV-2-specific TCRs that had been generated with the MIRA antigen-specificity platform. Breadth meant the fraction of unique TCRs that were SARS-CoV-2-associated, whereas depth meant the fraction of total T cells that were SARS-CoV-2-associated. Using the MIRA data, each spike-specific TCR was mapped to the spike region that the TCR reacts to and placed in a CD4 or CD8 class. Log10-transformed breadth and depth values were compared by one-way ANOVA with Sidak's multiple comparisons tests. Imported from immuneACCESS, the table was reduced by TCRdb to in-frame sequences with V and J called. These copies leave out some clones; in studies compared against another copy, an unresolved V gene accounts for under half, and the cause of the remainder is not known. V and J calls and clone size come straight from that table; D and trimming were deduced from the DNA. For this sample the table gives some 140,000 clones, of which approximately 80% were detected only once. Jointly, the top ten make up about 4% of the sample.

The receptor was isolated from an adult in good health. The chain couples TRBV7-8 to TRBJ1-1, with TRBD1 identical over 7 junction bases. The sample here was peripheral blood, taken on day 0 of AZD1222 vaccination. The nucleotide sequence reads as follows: TGTGCCAGCAGCCCGACAGGGAAAGCTTTCTTT. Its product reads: CASSPTGKAFF.